These 27 T cell receptor beta chains share one sample of origin, sequenced in a study of blood T cell repertoires in COVID-19. Here immunoSEQ multiplex PCR was the method, and the copy in TCRdb shows in-frame clones only, minus some. Of 130,000 to 150,000 clones in the sample, 75% to 90% were seen once. Sequenced material: peripheral blood. Every receptor here comes from a woman aged 55-70 years with COVID-19, enrolled during active disease.

The chain joins TRBV19 to TRBJ1-6; D is possibly TRBD1 (6 bases). Germline CDR1 and CDR2: LNHDA and SQIVND (reference sequence). The V end lost 5 bases, the J end lost 10 bases, and 24 bases lay between the germline ends. The CDR3 runs to 17 residues. The CDR3: CASSSPGAEVGRSPLHF. As DNA, the CDR3 is TGTGCCAGTAGTTCACCAGGGGCTGAAGTAGGAAGATCACCCCTCCACTTT.

V gene TRBV5-1 combines with J gene TRBJ1-6; unclear D gene. V was clipped by 4 bases and J by 2 bases, with 13 bases between them. The CDR3 is 16 residues long. CDR1 and CDR2 (germline): SGHRS, YFSETQ. For the CDR3, the DNA is TGCGCCAGCAGCCTGGGGTCCGGGACCTATAATTCACCCCTCCACTTT. It specifies CASSLGSGTYNSPLHF.

The chain uses TRBV7-9 and TRBJ1-2; TRBD1 matches at 7 bases. This CDR3 has 18 residues. Trimming at V came to 10 bases and at J to 5 bases, leaving 25 bases not matched to a gene. The germline CDR1 and CDR2 sequences are SEHNR and FQNEAQ (reference sequence). In DNA form, the CDR3 reads TGTGCCACCAGAACTTGGACTCTACCCTACCAGGGGGATTATGGCTACACCTTC. Protein: CATRTWTLPYQGDYGYTF. The whole variable domain, filled in from reference TRBV7-9 and TRBJ1-2, reads DTGVSQNPRHKITKRGQNVTFRCDPISEHNRLYWYRQTLGQGPEFLTYFQNEAQLEKSRLLSDRFSAERPKGSFSTLEIQRTEQGDSAMYLCATRTWTLPYQGDYGYTFGSGTRLTVV.

The chain employs TRBV19 and TRBJ1-2; 8 bases line up with TRBD1. Germline V gene lookup returns CDR1 LNHDA and CDR2 SQIVND (reference sequence). Losses at the gene ends were 8 bases for V and 0 bases for J; bases not matched to a gene: 11. There are 16 residues in the CDR3. CDR3: CASHQGAGQSNYGYTF. The CDR3 nucleotides read TGTGCCAGTCATCAGGGGGCCGGACAATCTAACTATGGCTACACCTTC. Drawing the rest from reference TRBV19 and TRBJ1-2, the complete variable domain is DGGITQSPKYLFRKEGQNVTLSCEQNLNHDAMYWYRQDPGQGLRLIYYSQIVNDFQKGDIAEGYSVSREKKESFPLTVTSAQKNPTAFYLCASHQGAGQSNYGYTFGSGTRLTVV.

The chain employs TRBV7-6 and TRBJ2-2; D is unclear. Germline CDR1 is SGHVS and CDR2 is FNYEAQ. V lost 0 bases and J 0 bases, leaving 5 bases between the germline ends. The CDR3 is made up of 15 amino acids. CDR3 amino acids: CASSLARANTGELFF. As DNA, the CDR3 is TGTGCCAGCAGCTTAGCTAGAGCGAACACCGGGGAGCTGTTTTTT.

This rearrangement joins TRBV5-1 to TRBJ2-5; D is perhaps TRBD2 (6 bases). The CDR3 loop spans 17 amino acids. The V end was cut by 0 bases, the J end by 4 bases, with 19 bases between. Per the germline V gene, CDR1 is SGHRS and CDR2 is YFSETQ. The CDR3 DNA reads as TGCGCCAGCAGCTTGGAGGGACCTCGGGCCGGGGGAGAGACCCAGTACTTC. It translates to CASSLEGPRAGGETQYF.

This clone occurred once. This rearrangement joins TRBV2 to TRBJ1-1, with a weak D call TRBD1 (5 bases). Germline V gene sequence: CDR1 SNHLY, CDR2 FYNNEI. CDR3 length: 13 amino acids. V lost 4 bases, J lost 4 bases, and 10 bases lay in between. This CDR3 reads CASSGRGITEAFF. DNA for the CDR3: TGTGCCAGCAGTGGTAGGGGAATCACTGAAGCTTTCTTT.

A few counts support this clone. This chain connects TRBV9 to TRBJ2-3, with D possibly TRBD1 on 5 matching bases. CDR3 length: 14 amino acids. V dropped 0 bases and J dropped 3 bases, with 8 bases sitting between them. Per the germline V gene, CDR1 is SGDLS and CDR2 is YYNGEE. CDR3 DNA sequence: TGTGCCAGCAGCGTAGCCAGGGTGACAGATACGCAGTATTTT. Protein: CASSVARVTDTQYF.

The V and J genes are TRBV18 and TRBJ1-3; D is unclear. V shed 8 bases and J shed 7 bases, with 18 bases lying between them. The CDR3 is made up of 14 amino acids. Germline V gene data show CDR1 as KGHSH and CDR2 as LQKENI. This CDR3 reads CASPRPPGKNTIYF. Written as DNA, the CDR3 is TGTGCCAGCCCTAGACCCCCCGGGAAGAACACCATATATTTT.

V and J are TRBV18 and TRBJ2-1; TRBD2 matches at 14 bases. V gave up 3 bases and J gave up 5 bases; unmatched junction bases: 6. Germline V gene sequence: CDR1 KGHSH, CDR2 LQKENI. The CDR3 runs 17 residues. The DNA for the CDR3 is TGTGCCAGCTCACCGAACGGACTAGCGGGGGGAGACAATGAGCAGTTCTTC. Protein sequence: CASSPNGLAGGDNEQFF.

The genes are TRBV6-2 or TRBV6-3 and TRBJ2-1; weak D call: TRBD2 (5 bases). CDR1 and CDR2 from the germline V gene are MNHEY and SVGEGT. The CDR3 is made up of 15 amino acids. The germline V and J ends were trimmed by 2 bases and 8 bases, with 16 bases remaining between them. The CDR3 sequence: CASSYTGVRGDEQFF. The CDR3 DNA is TGTGCCAGCAGTTACACCGGGGTCCGCGGCGATGAGCAGTTCTTC.

This chain links TRBV7-4 with TRBJ1-6; D remains ambiguous. Trimming removed 3 bases at V and 6 bases at J, with 12 bases between. The CDR3 runs to 15 residues. Germline lookup yields CDR1 SGHVT and CDR2 SQSDAQ. This chain's CDR3 is CASSFAGWSNSPLHF. The DNA for the CDR3 is TGTGCCAGCAGCTTCGCTGGGTGGAGTAATTCACCCCTCCACTTT.

This chain joins TRBV29-1 and TRBJ1-2; 8 bases are a match to TRBD1. V trimming: 2 bases; J trimming: 5 bases; junction bases outside the gene matches: 7. The germline gives CDR1 SQVTM, CDR2 ANQGSEA. The CDR3 contains 14 residues. Written as DNA, the CDR3 is TGCAGCGTTGAAACCCGGACAGGGCTATATGGCTACACCTTC. Its protein product is CSVETRTGLYGYTF.

The chain joins TRBV14 to TRBJ2-7; 8 positions agree with TRBD1. The germline gives CDR1 SGHDN, CDR2 FVKESK. J gave up 3 bases and V 3 bases, and 13 bases lay outside the gene matches. The CDR3 runs 17 residues. The CDR3 here is CASSQRGKRTGFYEQYF. The CDR3, as DNA: TGTGCCAGCAGCCAGCGGGGTAAAAGGACAGGGTTCTACGAGCAGTACTTC.

The chain combines TRBV19 with TRBJ1-3; 11 nucleotides match TRBD1. The CDR3 extends over 15 amino acids. The V gene's germline CDR1 is LNHDA and CDR2 SQIVND (reference sequence). Trimming cost V 5 bases and J 3 bases; bases outside gene matches: 3. The chain's CDR3 is CASSGTGGFGNTIYF. The CDR3 nucleotides are TGTGCCAGTAGTGGGACAGGGGGATTTGGAAACACCATATATTTT.

V and J are TRBV27 and TRBJ2-1; D unclear. This CDR3 comprises 15 residues. Deletions cut 5 bases from V and 2 bases from J, with 13 bases between. Germline values: CDR1 MNHEY, CDR2 SMNVEV (reference sequence). The DNA of the CDR3 is TGTGCCAGCAGTGGCCCACGGAGAGCCTACAATGAGCAGTTCTTC. Protein sequence: CASSGPRRAYNEQFF.

The J gene is TRBJ1-2, the V gene TRBV30, with D maybe TRBD1 (6 bases). V lost 4 bases and J lost 8, with 20 bases in between. The CDR3 is made up of 14 amino acids. Germline assignment: CDR1 GTSNPN and CDR2 SVGIG (reference sequence). For the CDR3, the DNA is TGTGCCTGGAATAGACAGGCTCTCCAAGGGGGCTACACCTTC. Protein: CAWNRQALQGGYTF.

The CDR3 DNA reads TGTGCCAGCAACCGACAGGGGTCTCTGTCCGGTGAGCAGTACTTC. As protein: CASNRQGSLSGEQYF. This rearrangement joins TRBV9 to TRBJ2-7; 8 bases are a match to TRBD1. Germline trimming cut 6 bases from V and 7 bases from J; bases unmatched to any gene: 15. CDR3 length equals 15 residues. Germline V gene data show CDR1 as SGDLS and CDR2 as YYNGEE.

The chain carries TRBV7-2 and TRBJ1-1; 9 positions agree with TRBD1. The germline CDR1 and CDR2 sequences are SGHTA and FQGNSA. V trimming: 5 bases; J trimming: 1 base; junction bases outside the gene matches: 5. The CDR3 has 15 residues. The CDR3 nucleotides are TGTGCCAGCAGCGCGTACAGGGGGCCGAACACTGAAGCTTTCTTT. This codes for CASSAYRGPNTEAFF.

The chain employs TRBV11-3 and TRBJ2-2; 10 bases match TRBD1. Unmatched junction bases numbered 8, after V lost 5 bases and J lost 5 bases. The CDR3 contains 16 residues. Germline assignment: CDR1 SGHNT and CDR2 YENEEA. The CDR3 loop reads CASSPLTGGATGELFF. The CDR3 coding sequence is TGTGCCAGCAGCCCTTTGACAGGGGGCGCGACCGGGGAGCTGTTTTTT. Filled out from reference TRBV11-3 and TRBJ2-2, the complete variable domain reads EAGVVQSPRYKIIEKKQPVAFWCNPISGHNTLYWYLQNLGQGPELLIRYENEEAVDDSQLPKDRFSAERLKGVDSTLKIQPAELGDSAVYLCASSPLTGGATGELFFGEGSRLTVL.

J is TRBJ2-1 and V is TRBV24-1; 8 bases line up with TRBD2. Trimming took 3 bases from V and 8 from J; bases not matched to a gene: 8. CDR3 size: 15 residues. Germline assignment: CDR1 KGHDR and CDR2 SFDVKD. CDR3 sequence reads: CATSDPAGGVDEQFF. CDR3 DNA: TGTGCCACCAGTGATCCCGCGGGAGGTGTGGATGAGCAGTTCTTC.

The chain uses TRBV5-1 and TRBJ2-7, with TRBD1 identical over 9 bases. V shed 3 bases, J shed 5 bases, and the junction held 9 bases outside the gene matches. The germline V gene encodes CDR1 SGHRS and CDR2 YFSETQ. The CDR3 is made up of 15 amino acids. The CDR3 DNA reads TGCGCCAGCAGCTCACCGGGACAGGGCCCCCACGAGCAGTACTTC. Encoded protein: CASSSPGQGPHEQYF.

V usage is TRBV5-5 and J usage is TRBJ2-2, with D perhaps TRBD2 (7 bases). Trimming removed 0 bases at V and 0 bases at J, with 15 bases between. In germline, CDR1 is SGHKS, CDR2 YYEKEE (reference sequence). The CDR3 runs to 18 residues. CDR3 DNA sequence: TGTGCCAGCAGCTTGGCCTTCGCGGGGGCCTCGAACACCGGGGAGCTGTTTTTT. Its translation: CASSLAFAGASNTGELFF.

The chain carries TRBV12-5 and TRBJ2-2, with D perhaps matching TRBD1 (5 bases). This CDR3 contains 15 residues. Trimming removed 1 base from V and 5 bases from J, with 11 bases in between. From germline, CDR1 is LGHNT and CDR2 FRNRAP. In DNA, the CDR3 is TGTGCTAGTGGTTTGGAACCAGGGATGACCGGGGAGCTGTTTTTT. This gives the protein CASGLEPGMTGELFF. The whole variable domain, filled in from reference TRBV12-5 and TRBJ2-2, reads DARVTQTPRHKVTEMGQEVTMRCQPILGHNTVFWYRQTMMQGLELLAYFRNRAPLDDSGMPKDRFSAEMPDATLATLKIQPSEPRDSAVYFCASGLEPGMTGELFFGEGSRLTVL.

The genes are TRBV4-3 and TRBJ2-7, with D maybe TRBD2 (6 bases). The CDR3 length is 15 residues. Germline V gene sequence: CDR1 LGHNA, CDR2 YSLEER. Trimming took off 0 bases at V and 2 bases at J, with 11 bases between the two ends. The CDR3 DNA sequence: TGCGCCAGCAGCCAAGACCGGGACTCCCCCTACGAGCAGTACTTC. Residues: CASSQDRDSPYEQYF.

The chain employs TRBV4-1 and TRBJ2-5, with D perhaps matching TRBD2 (5 bases). Germline CDR1 reads MGHRA; CDR2 reads YSYEKL. V shed 3 bases and J shed 4 bases, with 6 bases lying between them. This CDR3 contains 12 residues. The CDR3 region has the DNA TGCGCCAGCAGCCATGAGGGAGAGACCCAGTACTTC. This encodes CASSHEGETQYF.

The chain combines TRBV7-3 with TRBJ1-1; D possibly corresponds to TRBD1 (5 bases). The germline gives CDR1 SGHTA, CDR2 FQGTGA. CDR3 size: 16 residues. The V end was cut by 5 bases, the J end by 1 base, with 17 bases between. The CDR3 here is CASSPQGGEGNTEAFF. DNA of the CDR3: TGTGCCAGCAGCCCCCAAGGAGGGGAGGGGAACACTGAAGCTTTCTTT.